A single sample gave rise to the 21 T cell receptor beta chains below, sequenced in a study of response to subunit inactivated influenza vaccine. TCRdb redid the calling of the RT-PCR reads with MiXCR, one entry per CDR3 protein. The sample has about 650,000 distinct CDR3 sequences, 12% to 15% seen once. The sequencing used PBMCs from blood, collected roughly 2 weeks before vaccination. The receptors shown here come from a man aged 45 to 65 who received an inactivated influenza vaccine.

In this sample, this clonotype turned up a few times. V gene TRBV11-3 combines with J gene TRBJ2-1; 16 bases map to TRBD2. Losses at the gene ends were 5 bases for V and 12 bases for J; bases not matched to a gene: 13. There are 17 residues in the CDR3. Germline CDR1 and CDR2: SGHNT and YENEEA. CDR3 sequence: CASSPRGLAGGVRLQFF. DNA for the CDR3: TGTGCCAGCAGCCCAAGGGGACTAGCGGGAGGGGTTCGCTTGCAGTTCTTC.

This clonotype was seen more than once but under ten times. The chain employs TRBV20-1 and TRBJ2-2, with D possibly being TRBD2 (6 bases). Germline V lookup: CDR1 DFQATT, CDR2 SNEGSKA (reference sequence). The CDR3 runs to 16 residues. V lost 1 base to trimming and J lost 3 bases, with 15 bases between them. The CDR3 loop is CSARVPPPGDTGELFF. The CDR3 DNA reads TGCAGTGCTAGAGTACCCCCACCGGGGGACACCGGGGAGCTGTTTTTT.

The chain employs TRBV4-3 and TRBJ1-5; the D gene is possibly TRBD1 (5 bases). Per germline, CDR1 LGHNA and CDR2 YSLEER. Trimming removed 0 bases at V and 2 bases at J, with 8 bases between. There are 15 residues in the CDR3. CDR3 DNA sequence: TGCGCCAGCAGCCAAGACCCAGGGCGCAATCAGCCCCAGCATTTT. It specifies CASSQDPGRNQPQHF.

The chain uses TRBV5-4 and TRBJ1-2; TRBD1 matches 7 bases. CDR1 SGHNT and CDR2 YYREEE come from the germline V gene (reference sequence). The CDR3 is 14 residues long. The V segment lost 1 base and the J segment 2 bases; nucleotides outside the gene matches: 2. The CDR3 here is CASSLQGQNYGYTF. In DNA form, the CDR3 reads TGTGCCAGCAGCTTGCAGGGACAGAACTATGGCTACACCTTC.

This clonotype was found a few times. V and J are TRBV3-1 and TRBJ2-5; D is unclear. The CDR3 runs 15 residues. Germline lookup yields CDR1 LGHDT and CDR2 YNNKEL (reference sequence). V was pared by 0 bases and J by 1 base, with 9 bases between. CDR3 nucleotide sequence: TGTGCCAGCAGCCAAGAAGGATTTTTCCAAGAGACCCAGTACTTC. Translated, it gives CASSQEGFFQETQYF.

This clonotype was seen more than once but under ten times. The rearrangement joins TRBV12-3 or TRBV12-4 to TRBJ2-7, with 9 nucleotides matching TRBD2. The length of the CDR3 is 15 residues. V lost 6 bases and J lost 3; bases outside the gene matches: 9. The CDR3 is CASSLSGGKVYEQYF. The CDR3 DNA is TGTGCCAGCAGCCTTAGCGGGGGAAAAGTCTACGAGCAGTACTTC.

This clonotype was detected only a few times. This CDR3 is CAWSASYTQYF. The CDR3 DNA is TGTGCCTGGAGTGCATCGTATACGCAGTATTTT. The gene calls are TRBV30 and TRBJ2-3; D is unresolved. Trimming stripped 1 base from V and 7 bases from J, with 6 bases between. The germline gives CDR1 GTSNPN, CDR2 SVGIG (reference sequence). This CDR3 is 11 amino acids long.

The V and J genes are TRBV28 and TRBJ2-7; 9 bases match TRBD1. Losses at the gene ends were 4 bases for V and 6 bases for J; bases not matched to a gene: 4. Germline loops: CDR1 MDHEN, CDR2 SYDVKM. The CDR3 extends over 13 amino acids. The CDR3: CASSSGQGGEQYF. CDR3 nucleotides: TGTGCCAGCAGTTCGGGACAGGGTGGCGAGCAGTACTTC. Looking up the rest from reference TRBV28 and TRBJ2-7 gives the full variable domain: DVKVTQSSRYLVKRTGEKVFLECVQDMDHENMFWYRQDPGLGLRLIYFSYDVKMKEKGDIPEGYSVSREKKERFSLILESASTNQTSMYLCASSSGQGGEQYFGPGTRLTVT.

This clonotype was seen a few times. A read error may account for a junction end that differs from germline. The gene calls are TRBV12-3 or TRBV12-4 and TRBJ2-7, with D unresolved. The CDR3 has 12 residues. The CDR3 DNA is TGTGCCAGCAGTGAGGTCCTTTCAGCCATGCACTTC. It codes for CASSEVLSAMHF.

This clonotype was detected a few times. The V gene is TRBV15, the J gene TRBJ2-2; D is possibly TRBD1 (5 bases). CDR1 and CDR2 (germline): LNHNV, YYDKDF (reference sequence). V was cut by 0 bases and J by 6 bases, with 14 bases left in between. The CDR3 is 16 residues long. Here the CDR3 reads CATSRDQAGLAGELFF. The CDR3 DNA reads TGTGCCACCAGCAGAGATCAGGCAGGGTTGGCCGGGGAGCTGTTTTTT.

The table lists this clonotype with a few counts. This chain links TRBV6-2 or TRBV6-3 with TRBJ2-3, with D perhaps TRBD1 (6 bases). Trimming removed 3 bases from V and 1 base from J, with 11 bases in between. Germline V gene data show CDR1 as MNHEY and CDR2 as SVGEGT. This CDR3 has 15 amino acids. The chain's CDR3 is CASSYSGVGTDTQYF. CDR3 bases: TGTGCCAGCAGTTATTCAGGGGTCGGCACAGATACGCAGTATTTT.

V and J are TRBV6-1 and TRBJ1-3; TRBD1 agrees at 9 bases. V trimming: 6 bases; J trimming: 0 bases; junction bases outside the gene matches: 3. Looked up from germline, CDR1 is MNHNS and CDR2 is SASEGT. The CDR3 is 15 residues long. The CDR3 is CASSTGGGSGNTIYF. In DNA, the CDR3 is TGTGCCAGCAGCACAGGGGGCGGCTCTGGAAACACCATATATTTT.

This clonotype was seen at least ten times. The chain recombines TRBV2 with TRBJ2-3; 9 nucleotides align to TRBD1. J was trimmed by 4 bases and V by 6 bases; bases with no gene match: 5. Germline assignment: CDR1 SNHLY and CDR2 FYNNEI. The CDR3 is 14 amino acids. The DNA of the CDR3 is TGTGCCAGCAGCCCCGGGACAGGGTCAGATACGCAGTATTTT. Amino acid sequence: CASSPGTGSDTQYF.

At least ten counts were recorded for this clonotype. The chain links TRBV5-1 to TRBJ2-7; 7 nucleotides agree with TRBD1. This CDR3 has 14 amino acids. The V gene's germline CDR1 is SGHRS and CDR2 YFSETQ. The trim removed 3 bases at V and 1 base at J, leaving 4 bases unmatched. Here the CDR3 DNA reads TGCGCCAGCAGCTGGACAGGCGGGTCCTACGAGCAGTACTTC. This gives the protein CASSWTGGSYEQYF.

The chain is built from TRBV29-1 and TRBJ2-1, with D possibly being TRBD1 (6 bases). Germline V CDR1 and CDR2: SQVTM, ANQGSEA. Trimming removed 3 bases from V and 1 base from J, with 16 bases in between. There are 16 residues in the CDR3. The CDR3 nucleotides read TGCAGCGTTGACGCCACGGACAGTTTTTCCTACAATGAGCAGTTCTTC. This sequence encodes CSVDATDSFSYNEQFF.

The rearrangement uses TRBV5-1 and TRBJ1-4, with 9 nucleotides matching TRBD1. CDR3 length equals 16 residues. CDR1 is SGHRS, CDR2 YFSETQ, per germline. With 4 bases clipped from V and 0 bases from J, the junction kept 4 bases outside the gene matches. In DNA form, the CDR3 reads TGCGCCAGCAGCATCGACAGGGGGACAACTAATGAAAAACTGTTTTTT. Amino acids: CASSIDRGTTNEKLFF. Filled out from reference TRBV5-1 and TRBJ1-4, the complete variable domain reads KAGVTQTPRYLIKTRGQQVTLSCSPISGHRSVSWYQQTPGQGLQFLFEYFSETQRNKGNFPGRFSGRQFSNSRSEMNVSTLELGDSALYLCASSIDRGTTNEKLFFGSGTQLSVL.

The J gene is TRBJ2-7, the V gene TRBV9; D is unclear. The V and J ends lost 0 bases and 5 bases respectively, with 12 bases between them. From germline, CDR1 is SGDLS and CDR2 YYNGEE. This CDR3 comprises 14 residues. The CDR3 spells CASSVGASANEQYF. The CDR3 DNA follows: TGTGCCAGCAGCGTAGGGGCCTCAGCTAACGAGCAGTACTTC.

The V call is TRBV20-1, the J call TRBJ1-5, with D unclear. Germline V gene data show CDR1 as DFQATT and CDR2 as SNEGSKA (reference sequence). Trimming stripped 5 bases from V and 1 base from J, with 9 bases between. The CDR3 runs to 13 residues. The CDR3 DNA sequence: TGCAGTGCTTCGGCAGTGAGCAATCAGCCCCAGCATTTT. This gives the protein CSASAVSNQPQHF.

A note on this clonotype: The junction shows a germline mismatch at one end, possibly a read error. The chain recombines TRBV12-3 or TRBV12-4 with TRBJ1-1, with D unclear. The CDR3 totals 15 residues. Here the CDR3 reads CASSLAGRKVTVAFF. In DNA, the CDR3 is TGTGCCAGCAGTTTAGCGGGCCGAAAAGTCACTGTAGCTTTCTTT.

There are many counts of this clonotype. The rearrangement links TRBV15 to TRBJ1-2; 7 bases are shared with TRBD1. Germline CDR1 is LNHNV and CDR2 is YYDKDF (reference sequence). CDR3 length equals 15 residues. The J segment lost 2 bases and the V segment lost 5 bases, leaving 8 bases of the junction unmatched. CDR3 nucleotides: TGTGCCACCAGCTCTAACAGGGGCAGGAACTATGGCTACACCTTC. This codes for CATSSNRGRNYGYTF.

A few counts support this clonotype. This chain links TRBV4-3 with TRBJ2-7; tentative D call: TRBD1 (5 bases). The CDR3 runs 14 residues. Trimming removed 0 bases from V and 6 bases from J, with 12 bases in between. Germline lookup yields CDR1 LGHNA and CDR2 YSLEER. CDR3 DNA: TGCGCCAGCAGCCAAGACCCCCAGGGTAGCGAGCAGTACTTC. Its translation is CASSQDPQGSEQYF.